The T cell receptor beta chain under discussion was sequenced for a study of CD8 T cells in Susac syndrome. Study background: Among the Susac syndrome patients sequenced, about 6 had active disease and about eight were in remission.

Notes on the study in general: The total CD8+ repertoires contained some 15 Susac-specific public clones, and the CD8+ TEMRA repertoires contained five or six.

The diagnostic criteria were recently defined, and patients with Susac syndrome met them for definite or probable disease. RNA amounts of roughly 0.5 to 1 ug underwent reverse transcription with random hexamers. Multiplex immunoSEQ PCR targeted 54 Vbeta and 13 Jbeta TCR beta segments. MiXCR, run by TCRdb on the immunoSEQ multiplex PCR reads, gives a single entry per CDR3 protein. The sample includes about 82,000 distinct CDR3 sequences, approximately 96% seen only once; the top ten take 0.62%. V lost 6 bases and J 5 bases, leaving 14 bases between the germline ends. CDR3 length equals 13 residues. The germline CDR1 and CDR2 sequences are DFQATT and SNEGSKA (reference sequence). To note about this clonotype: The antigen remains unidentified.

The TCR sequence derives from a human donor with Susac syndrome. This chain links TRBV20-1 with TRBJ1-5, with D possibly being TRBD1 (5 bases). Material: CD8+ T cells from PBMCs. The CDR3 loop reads CSAYGDRYQPQHF. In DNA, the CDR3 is TGCAGTGCCTACGGGGACCGGTATCAGCCCCAGCATTTT.